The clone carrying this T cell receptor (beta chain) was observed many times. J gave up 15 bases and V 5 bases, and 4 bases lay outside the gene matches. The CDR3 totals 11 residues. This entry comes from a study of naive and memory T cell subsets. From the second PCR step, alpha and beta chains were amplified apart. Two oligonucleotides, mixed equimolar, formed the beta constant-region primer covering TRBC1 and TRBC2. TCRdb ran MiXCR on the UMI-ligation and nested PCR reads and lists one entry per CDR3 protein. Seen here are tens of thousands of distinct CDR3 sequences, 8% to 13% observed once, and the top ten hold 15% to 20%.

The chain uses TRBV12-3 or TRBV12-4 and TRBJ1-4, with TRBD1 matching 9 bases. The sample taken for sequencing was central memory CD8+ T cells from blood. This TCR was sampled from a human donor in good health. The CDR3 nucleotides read TGTGCCAGCAGTCGCCGGGACAGGGTGTTTTTT. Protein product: CASSRRDRVFF.